This T cell receptor beta chain was found in a study of control samples from healthy donors and cancer patients. The ends were cut back, 4 bases at V and 8 bases at J, with 15 bases in the middle. Germline assignment: CDR1 SGHDN and CDR2 FVKESK. This CDR3 is built from 14 residues. Sequencing used immunoSEQ multiplex PCR; TCRdb keeps in-frame clones, though not all of them. This table has some 90,000 clones, roughly 86% appearing once. The sequence derives from a woman aged 45-60 years in good health. The sample comprised blood. The chain carries TRBV14 and TRBJ2-1; TRBD1 is a possible D gene (7 bases). CDR3 bases: TGTGCCAGCAGCCGTAGGCAGGGGGGCGATGAGCAGTTCTTC. Its protein is CASSRRQGGDEQFF.